This TCR beta chain was found in a study of T cells in Graves' hyperthyroidism and ophthalmopathy (dated by TCRdb to the late 2010s). Study-wide context: Peripheral blood samples were taken at the time of initial diagnosis, prior to any treatment. The paper reports TCR Vbeta CDR3 sequencing of about 140 peripheral blood samples: around 45 ophthalmopathy, fewer than 80 hyperthyroidism and approximately 17 progressor patients. Thyroid tissue and blood T-cell repertoires from about six Graves' hyperthyroidism patients were also compared in the study. Whether ophthalmopathy could be predicted prospectively was tested in an independent validation cohort made up of 18 hyperthyroidism patients plus 17 patients who later progressed to ophthalmopathy. Following sampling, methimazole starting at 30 mg daily was given to hyperthyroidism patients, and high-dose intravenous methylprednisolone was given to ophthalmopathy patients. The roughly 94 discovery patients were randomly split 7:3 into training and test sets. To identify TCR V-J signatures that set the groups apart, the researchers used a discovery cohort of about a hundred patients, made up of 40 to 45 with Graves' ophthalmopathy and 57 with stable Graves' hyperthyroidism. Study-wide findings and limitations: In validation, the model predicted progression to ophthalmopathy with about 71% sensitivity and 72% to 85% specificity, a median of approximately 6.5 months before onset. No statistical method was used to set the sample size in advance, and investigators knew the group allocation. Ophthalmopathy was separated from stable hyperthyroidism by a 13 V-J signature model, with 87.88% sensitivity and about 81% specificity obtained in cross-validation and 80%/75% obtained in testing. Blood samples also contained most of the expanded thyroid clonotypes (frequency above 0.001), which suggests that blood repertoires may reflect thyroid immune responses.

This clonotype was seen a few times. The antigen it binds to is not known. This sequence may be a read error, since a much larger clone differs from it by one base. Hyperthyroidism patients were newly diagnosed, had a disease duration of under 2 months, and were aged 18 to 65 years. Patients with uncontrolled infections, other autoimmune diseases, pregnancy or lactation were excluded. Diagnoses relied on clinical symptoms, serum thyroxine and TRAb, thyroid ultrasound and orbital computed tomography. For progressor patients, blood was drawn at the first diagnosis of hyperthyroidism, before any ophthalmopathy symptoms had appeared. PBMCs were isolated from 10 ml of fresh peripheral blood by Ficoll-Paque density gradient centrifugation. Patients classed as progressors first received a Graves' hyperthyroidism diagnosis and then went on to develop ophthalmopathy during follow-up. Total RNA was extracted using Trizol reagent, and RNA quality was assessed on an Agilent 2100 Bioanalyzer.

From its cysteine to its phenylalanine, the CDR3 spans 13 amino acids. Only CDR3 DNA remains: 39 bases, in frame from the first base. CDR1 and CDR2, looked up from the germline V gene, are MDHEN and SYDVKM. V loses 6 bases, J loses 7 bases, and the germline ends lie 13 bases apart. TCR beta CDR3 regions were amplified from RNA transcripts. For the first round of RT-PCR on the TCR CDR3, the HTBI primer set was used together with the Qiagen OneStep RT-PCR kit. Libraries were constructed in a second round of multiplex PCR, after which size selection and purification were carried out. Paired-end sequencing of the libraries was performed with 100 bp reads on an Illumina HiSeq2000. In the paper's pipeline: SOAPnuke was used to process the raw data, removing reads that contained adapters or uncalled bases, had a mean Phred below 15, or lacked an exact match to the constant primer or identifier. High-quality paired reads were merged using COPE v1.2.5, and each unique nucleotide sequence was defined as a clonotype. MiTCR v1.1 was used to align clonotypes to the IMGT TRBV, TRBD and TRBJ reference segments. The analysis was restricted to V-J combinations with a frequency above 0.0001, which together covered 99% to 99.2% of the repertoires. The TCS score was defined as F50 (clonal expansion) divided by E x V (chaos), with BLOSUM62-based TCRdist calculated between CDR3 peptides within each V-J. Welch's t-statistics and random forest reduced 450 to 600 V-J features to 13, which were used in a naive Bayes classifier (R e1071). The public reads were reanalyzed by TCRdb: fastp trimming at Q25, MiXCR alignment, in-frame beta chains only. Rows with a matching CDR3 protein are joined into one entry that keeps the most common DNA and genes. The V and J calls reflect TCRdb's pipeline rather than the authors' work. This sample gives roughly 580,000 distinct CDR3 sequences in total; roughly 13% of them show up just once. The ten largest clones take up 5.5% to 7.5% of the sample.

The clonotype comes from a young woman with Graves' hyperthyroidism that later progressed to Graves' ophthalmopathy. The receptor chain draws on TRBV28 and TRBJ2-1; the D gene cannot be named for sure. The sequenced material came from blood. The sequenced DNA is TGTGCCAGCAGCCCCGCCGACTGGAATGAGCAGTTCTTC. Translated, this is CASSPADWNEQFF.